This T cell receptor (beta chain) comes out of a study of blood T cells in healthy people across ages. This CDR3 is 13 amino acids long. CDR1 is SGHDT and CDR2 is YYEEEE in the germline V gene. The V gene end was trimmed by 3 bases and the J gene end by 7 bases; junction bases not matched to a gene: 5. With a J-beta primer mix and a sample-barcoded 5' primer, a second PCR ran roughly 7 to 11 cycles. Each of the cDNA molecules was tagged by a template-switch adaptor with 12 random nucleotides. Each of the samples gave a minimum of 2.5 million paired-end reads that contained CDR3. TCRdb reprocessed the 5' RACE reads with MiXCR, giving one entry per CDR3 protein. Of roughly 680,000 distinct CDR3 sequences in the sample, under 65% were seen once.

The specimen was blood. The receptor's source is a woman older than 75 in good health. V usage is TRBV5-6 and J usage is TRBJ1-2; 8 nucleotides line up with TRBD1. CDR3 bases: TGTGCCAGCAGCTCCCGGACAGGGTTTGGCTACACCTTC. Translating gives CASSSRTGFGYTF.